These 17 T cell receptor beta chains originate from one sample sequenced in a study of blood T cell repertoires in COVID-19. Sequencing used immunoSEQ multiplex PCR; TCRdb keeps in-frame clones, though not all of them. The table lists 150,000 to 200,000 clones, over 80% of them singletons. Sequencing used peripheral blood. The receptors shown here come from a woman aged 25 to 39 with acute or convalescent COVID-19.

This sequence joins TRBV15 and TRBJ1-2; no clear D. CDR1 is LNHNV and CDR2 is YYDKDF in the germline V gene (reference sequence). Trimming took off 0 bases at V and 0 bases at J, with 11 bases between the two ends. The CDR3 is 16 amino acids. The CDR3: CATSREGQEANYGYTF. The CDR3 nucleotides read TGTGCCACCAGCAGAGAAGGTCAGGAGGCTAACTATGGCTACACCTTC.

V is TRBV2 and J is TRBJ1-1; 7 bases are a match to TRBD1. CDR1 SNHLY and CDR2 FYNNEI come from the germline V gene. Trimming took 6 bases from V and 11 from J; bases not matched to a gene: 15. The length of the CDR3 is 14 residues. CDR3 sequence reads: CASREQPLPGGAFF. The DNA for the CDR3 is TGTGCCAGCAGGGAACAACCTCTACCAGGGGGGGCTTTCTTT. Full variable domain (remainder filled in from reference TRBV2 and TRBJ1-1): EPEVTQTPSHQVTQMGQEVILRCVPISNHLYFYWYRQILGQKVEFLVSFYNNEISEKSEIFDDQFSVERPDGSNFTLKIRSTKLEDSAMYFCASREQPLPGGAFFGQGTRLTVV.

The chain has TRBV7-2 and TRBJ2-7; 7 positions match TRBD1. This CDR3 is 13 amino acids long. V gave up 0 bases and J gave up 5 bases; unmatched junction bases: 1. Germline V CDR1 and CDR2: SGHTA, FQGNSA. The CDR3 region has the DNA TGTGCCAGCAGCTTAGCGGACAGGAACGAGCAGTACTTC. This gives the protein CASSLADRNEQYF.

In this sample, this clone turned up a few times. CDR3 sequence: CASSDSGETQYF. The CDR3, as DNA: TGTGCCAGCAGTGACAGCGGGGAGACCCAGTACTTC. The J gene is TRBJ2-5, the V gene TRBV6-1, with D possibly TRBD2 on 6 matching bases. The CDR3 is 12 residues long. V was clipped by 3 bases and J by 5 bases, with 7 bases between them. Per germline, CDR1 MNHNS and CDR2 SASEGT.

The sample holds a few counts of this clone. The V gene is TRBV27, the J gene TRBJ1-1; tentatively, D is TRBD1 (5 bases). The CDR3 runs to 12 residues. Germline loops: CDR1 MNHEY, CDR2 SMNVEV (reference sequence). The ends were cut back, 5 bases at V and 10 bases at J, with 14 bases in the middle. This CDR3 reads CASSPQGSGAFF. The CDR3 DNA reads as TGTGCCAGCAGTCCCCAGGGTTCAGGAGCTTTCTTT.

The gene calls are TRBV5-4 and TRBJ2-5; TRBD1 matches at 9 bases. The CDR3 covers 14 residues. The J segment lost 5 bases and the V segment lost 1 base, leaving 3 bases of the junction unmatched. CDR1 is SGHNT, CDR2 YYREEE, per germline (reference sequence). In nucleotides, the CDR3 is TGTGCCAGCAGCTTGTCGACAGGGGGGGAGACCCAGTACTTC. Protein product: CASSLSTGGETQYF.

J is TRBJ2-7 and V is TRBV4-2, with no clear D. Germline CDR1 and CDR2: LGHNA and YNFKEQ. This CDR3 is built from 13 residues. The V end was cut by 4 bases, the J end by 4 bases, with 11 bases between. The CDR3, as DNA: TGTGCCAGCAGCCCCTATCAGGCGTACGAGCAGTACTTC. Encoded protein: CASSPYQAYEQYF.

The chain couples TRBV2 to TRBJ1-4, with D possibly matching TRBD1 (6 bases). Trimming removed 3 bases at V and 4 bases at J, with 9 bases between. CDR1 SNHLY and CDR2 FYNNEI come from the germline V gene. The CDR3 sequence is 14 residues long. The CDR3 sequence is CASSEGGLNEKLFF. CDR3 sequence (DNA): TGTGCCAGCAGTGAGGGGGGGCTTAATGAAAAACTGTTTTTT. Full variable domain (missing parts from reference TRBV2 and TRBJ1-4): EPEVTQTPSHQVTQMGQEVILRCVPISNHLYFYWYRQILGQKVEFLVSFYNNEISEKSEIFDDQFSVERPDGSNFTLKIRSTKLEDSAMYFCASSEGGLNEKLFFGSGTQLSVL.

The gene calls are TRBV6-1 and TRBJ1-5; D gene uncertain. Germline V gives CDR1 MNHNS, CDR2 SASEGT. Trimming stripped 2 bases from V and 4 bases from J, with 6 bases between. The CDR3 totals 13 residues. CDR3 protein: CASSELTNQPQHF. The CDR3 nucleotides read TGTGCCAGCAGTGAACTCACAAATCAGCCCCAGCATTTT.

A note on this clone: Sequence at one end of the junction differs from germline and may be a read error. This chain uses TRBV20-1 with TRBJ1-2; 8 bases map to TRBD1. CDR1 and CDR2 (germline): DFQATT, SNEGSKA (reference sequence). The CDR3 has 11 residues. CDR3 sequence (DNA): TGCAGTGCCGAACGGGACAGGTCGACTAACTTC. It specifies CSAERDRSTNF.

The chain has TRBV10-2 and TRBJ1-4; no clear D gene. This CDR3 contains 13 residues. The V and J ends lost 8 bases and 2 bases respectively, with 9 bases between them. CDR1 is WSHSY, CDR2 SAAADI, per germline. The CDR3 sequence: CASEDATNEKLFF. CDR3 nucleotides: TGCGCCAGCGAGGATGCGACTAATGAAAAACTGTTTTTT.

The CDR3 loop reads CASSLGQSTDTQYF. DNA of the CDR3: TGCGCCAGCAGCTTGGGACAGAGCACAGATACGCAGTATTTT. The chain employs TRBV5-1 and TRBJ2-3, with D perhaps matching TRBD1 (5 bases). The germline V gene encodes CDR1 SGHRS and CDR2 YFSETQ. The V gene lost 0 bases and the J gene lost 0 bases, with 5 bases spanning the gap. This CDR3 has 14 amino acids.

The CDR3 region has the DNA TGTGCCACCAGGGACAGCCTCGGAAACACCATATATTTT. Its protein is CATRDSLGNTIYF. The chain recombines TRBV19 with TRBJ1-3, with TRBD1 matching over 7 bases. Trimming cost V 10 bases and J 4 bases; bases outside gene matches: 7. The CDR3 covers 13 residues. Germline loops: CDR1 LNHDA, CDR2 SQIVND (reference sequence).

The CDR3 protein is CASRAYTGNYGYTF. The CDR3 DNA is TGTGCCAGCAGAGCCTATACAGGGAACTATGGCTACACCTTC. The chain joins TRBV28 to TRBJ1-2, with D possibly TRBD1 on 6 matching bases. The length of the CDR3 is 14 residues. From germline, CDR1 is MDHEN and CDR2 SYDVKM. The ends were cut back, 6 bases at V and 2 bases at J, with 13 bases in the middle.

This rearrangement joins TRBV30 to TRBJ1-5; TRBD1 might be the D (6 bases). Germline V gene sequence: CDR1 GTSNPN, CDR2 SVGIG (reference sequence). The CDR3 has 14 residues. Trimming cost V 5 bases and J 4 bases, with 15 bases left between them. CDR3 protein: CAWAGDQGNQPQHF. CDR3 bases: TGTGCCTGGGCCGGGGATCAGGGGAATCAGCCCCAGCATTTT.

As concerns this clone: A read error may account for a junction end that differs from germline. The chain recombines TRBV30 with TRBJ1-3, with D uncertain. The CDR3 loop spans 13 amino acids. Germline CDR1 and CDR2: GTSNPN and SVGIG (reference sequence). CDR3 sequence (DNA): TGTACCTGGAACACAAACTCTGGAAACACCATATATTTT. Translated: CTWNTNSGNTIYF.

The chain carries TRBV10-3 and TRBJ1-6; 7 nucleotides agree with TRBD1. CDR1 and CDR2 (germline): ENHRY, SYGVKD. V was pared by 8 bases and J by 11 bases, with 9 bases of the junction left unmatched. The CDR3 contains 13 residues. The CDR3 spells CAIGGTAGAPLHF. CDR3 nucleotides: TGTGCCATCGGCGGGACAGCCGGTGCACCCCTCCACTTT.